One and the same sample provided the 14 T cell receptor beta chains below, sequenced in a study of PD-1 blockade in classical Hodgkin lymphoma. The time point denotes: newly diagnosed, previously untreated cHL patient sample. TCRdb's copy holds only in-frame clones and misses some; the assay was immunoSEQ multiplex PCR. The data show roughly 77,000 clones, over 90% seen once. Sequenced sample: peripheral blood mononuclear cells (PBMCs). The receptors shown here come from a human donor with classical Hodgkin lymphoma.

The chain joins TRBV25-1 to TRBJ1-2, with D possibly matching TRBD1 (6 bases). In germline, CDR1 is MGHDK, CDR2 SYGVNS. The CDR3 runs 13 residues. Trimming removed 6 bases from V and 6 bases from J, with 14 bases in between. The CDR3 bases are TGTGCCAGCAGCTCGGGGGGCGCAGATGGCTACACCTTC. The encoded protein is CASSSGGADGYTF.

The V gene is TRBV6-5, the J gene TRBJ1-1; 7 nucleotides align to TRBD1. V lost 3 bases, J lost 5 bases, and 6 bases stayed unmatched. CDR3 length: 14 amino acids. Germline V gene sequence: CDR1 MNHEY, CDR2 SVGAGI. This chain's CDR3 is CASSYRQGGTEAFF. DNA of the CDR3: TGTGCCAGCAGTTATAGACAGGGAGGGACTGAAGCTTTCTTT.

The rearrangement links TRBV19 to TRBJ2-1, with D perhaps TRBD2 (6 bases). The V gene's germline CDR1 is LNHDA and CDR2 SQIVND (reference sequence). V was trimmed by 4 bases and J by 10 bases, leaving 14 bases between them. This CDR3 comprises 13 residues. The CDR3 protein is CASSTMVAEEQFF. The CDR3 nucleotides are TGTGCCAGTAGTACCATGGTAGCGGAGGAGCAGTTCTTC.

The CDR3 here is CASSMTDLYGYTF. The CDR3 region has the DNA TGTGCCAGTAGTATGACAGACCTGTATGGCTACACCTTC. This chain joins TRBV19 and TRBJ1-2; D may be TRBD1 (5 bases). From germline, CDR1 is LNHDA and CDR2 SQIVND (reference sequence). Trimming cost V 3 bases and J 5 bases, with 10 bases left between them. This CDR3 comprises 13 residues. Complete variable domain (other parts from reference TRBV19 and TRBJ1-2): DGGITQSPKYLFRKEGQNVTLSCEQNLNHDAMYWYRQDPGQGLRLIYYSQIVNDFQKGDIAEGYSVSREKKESFPLTVTSAQKNPTAFYLCASSMTDLYGYTFGSGTRLTVV.

This clone appeared a few times. The chain carries TRBV6-5 and TRBJ1-2; D is ambiguous. This CDR3 spans 12 amino acids. The germline CDR1 and CDR2 sequences are MNHEY and SVGAGI. V was cut by 5 bases and J by 8 bases, with 12 bases left in between. The CDR3 sequence: CASSQGSPGYTF. In DNA, the CDR3 is TGTGCCAGCAGTCAAGGTAGTCCCGGCTACACCTTC.

This sequence joins TRBV7-6 and TRBJ1-4; unclear D gene. The CDR3 has 15 residues. Germline lookup yields CDR1 SGHVS and CDR2 FNYEAQ. Trimming cost V 1 base and J 0 bases, with 6 bases left between them. This CDR3 is CASSLDAATNEKLFF. The CDR3 bases are TGTGCCAGCAGCTTAGACGCAGCAACTAATGAAAAACTGTTTTTT.

This chain uses TRBV7-2 with TRBJ2-2, with D perhaps matching TRBD2 (5 bases). The CDR3 totals 14 residues. V was pared by 4 bases and J by 2 bases, with 8 bases between. Looked up from germline, CDR1 is SGHTA and CDR2 is FQGNSA. This CDR3 is CASSSTGNTGELFF. The CDR3 DNA reads as TGTGCCAGCAGCTCGACGGGAAACACCGGGGAGCTGTTTTTT.

The chain carries TRBV4-3 and TRBJ2-3, with TRBD2 matching over 7 bases. J was trimmed by 2 bases and V by 3 bases; bases with no gene match: 5. This CDR3 region has 15 residues. In germline, CDR1 is LGHNA, CDR2 YSLEER. For the CDR3, the DNA is TGCGCCAGCAGCCAGAGACTAGCTACCACAGATACGCAGTATTTT. Amino acids: CASSQRLATTDTQYF.

This chain connects TRBV5-1 to TRBJ2-7, with 12 bases matching TRBD1. The ends lost 4 bases at V and 4 bases at J; junction bases unmatched: 6. Per germline, CDR1 SGHRS and CDR2 YFSETQ. The CDR3 length is 15 residues. CDR3 residues: CASSNGDRGQYEQYF. CDR3 nucleotide sequence: TGCGCCAGCAGCAATGGGGACAGGGGGCAGTACGAGCAGTACTTC.

This sequence joins TRBV9 and TRBJ1-1, with 8 bases identical to TRBD1. CDR3 length: 17 amino acids. With 0 bases clipped from V and 3 bases from J, the junction kept 10 bases outside the gene matches. Germline lookup yields CDR1 SGDLS and CDR2 YYNGEE. Written as DNA, the CDR3 is TGTGCCAGCAGCGTAGGTTGGACAGGGAGTATAGACACTGAAGCTTTCTTT. This translates into CASSVGWTGSIDTEAFF.

J is TRBJ2-1 and V is TRBV2, with 11 bases that match TRBD1. Trimming removed 4 bases from V and 12 bases from J; junction bases left unmatched: 8. The CDR3 totals 14 residues. CDR1 is SNHLY, CDR2 FYNNEI, per germline. The CDR3 sequence is CASSGLGQGAGQFF. CDR3 DNA sequence: TGTGCCAGCAGTGGTCTCGGACAGGGGGCTGGGCAGTTCTTC.

A note on this clone: Given the absence of the conserved phenylalanine or tryptophan at the CDR3 end, a read error is likely. No DNA is shown, since the ends of the CDR3 on it are uncertain; the CDR3 is the one TCRdb lists. The genes are TRBV2 and TRBJ1-1. CDR1 and CDR2 from the germline V gene are SNHLY and FYNNEI. The CDR3 is 15 amino acids long, termini counted. The CDR3 here is CASSEAVGTRQLLKL.

This chain connects TRBV5-1 to TRBJ2-3; perhaps D is TRBD1 or TRBD2 (6 bases each). V was pared by 0 bases and J by 7 bases, with 15 bases between. This CDR3 is 15 amino acids long. Germline V CDR1 and CDR2: SGHRS, YFSETQ. The CDR3 DNA reads as TGCGCCAGCAGCTTGGACGGGGGCCCCCGGTATACGCAGTATTTT. This codes for CASSLDGGPRYTQYF.

This chain uses TRBV7-9 with TRBJ2-7; no clear D gene. The CDR3 runs to 14 residues. CDR1 SEHNR and CDR2 FQNEAQ come from the germline V gene (reference sequence). V lost 5 bases and J lost 0, with 11 bases in between. CDR3 in DNA: TGTGCCAGCAGCGCCGACTGGTCCTCCTACGAGCAGTACTTC. Translation gives CASSADWSSYEQYF.